This T cell receptor beta chain is from a study of cytomegalovirus exposure and HLA in healthy donors (dated by TCRdb to the late 2010s). A note on the overall study: According to an earlier analysis of around 600 of the donors, about 179 million T cells yielded some 110 million unique TCR beta sequences and about 300 Gb of sequence data. The study aimed to test whether cataloging public T cell receptors could reveal signatures of past pathogen exposure. The study profiled the T cell repertoires of under 700 subjects by immunosequencing and related them to cytomegalovirus serostatus. The study combined high-throughput TCR immunosequencing, statistical association of individual TCRs with disease status, and machine learning to predict cytomegalovirus infection status. An earlier analysis of some 500 of the donors used high-throughput TCR beta sequencing to judge whether each TCR beta V gene segment behaved as functional or pseudogenic. Four to six DR-DQ haplotypes were handled as single units for association and clustering, since linkage in the cohort was strong. Among some 400 genotyped donors of the cohort, an average of roughly 240,000 unique TCR beta nucleotide sequences were sequenced per donor, roughly 20% of them non-productive. Donor age, sex, ethnicity and CMV serostatus were collected together with the repertoire data. Typing coverage varied by locus: about 629-640 donors for A, B, C, DRB1 and DQB1; 500 to 550 for DQA1; more than 600 for DPA1; approximately 490 for DPB1. Rather than using new phenotypic data, the later analysis identified candidate immune exposures from TCR beta sequences and from how often those sequences occurred across donors. Among the roughly 380 genotyped donors, around 81% belonged to the genetic ancestry cluster associated with self-reported Caucasian donors. A later analysis re-analyzed previously published TCR beta repertoires from 550 to 700 donors and added high-resolution HLA genotyping to study TCR occurrence patterns. HLA typing covered class I and class II loci at four-digit resolution. An early release covering roughly 600 HLA-typed donors comprised about 310 gigabases of sequencing data and approximately 80 million unique TCR sequences. Every repertoire in the discovery cohort had been generated on one and the same sequencing platform. Besides the first cohort of roughly 640 subjects, a separate validation cohort made up of roughly 130 different subjects was used. Genome-wide SNP genotypes for about three fifths of the roughly 700 donors were used in a later genetic analysis, which treated that subset as a discovery cohort.

The cohort comprised 710 or so healthy bone marrow donors. All cohort members were sampled while nominally healthy, although unrecorded immune exposures were likely present. The donor tested CMV seropositive, placing the donor among the roughly 300 seropositive members of the cohort. A peripheral blood sample was collected from each donor, and TCR beta sequencing was performed on peripheral blood mononuclear cells. Genomic DNA was extracted from the blood cell samples with the Qiagen DNeasy Blood Extraction Kit. Notes on this clone: The target of this receptor is not known. Base qualities are missing; no much larger clone stands one base away.

Overall results and qualifications from the work: In a later analysis, HLA-associated TCR beta chains were found to be more clonally expanded and to have lower generation probabilities than equally common non-associated chains. In a later analysis, TCR association rates were found to vary across HLA loci, with the most associated TCRs seen for DRB1 alleles and the fewest for HLA-C alleles. A later analysis associated about 17,000 TCR beta sequences with specific HLA alleles at a false discovery rate of 0.05. An association between a missense DCLRE1C variant and V-gene and J-gene trimming of TCR beta chains was found in a later genetic analysis and replicated in an independent cohort. When HLA alleles, especially DR and DQ, strongly co-occurred, TCR associations were difficult to assign to individual alleles. In this cohort, only TCR beta chains were sequenced, and detectable features were limited by the absence of alpha or paired-chain data. While some public TCRs were present in many individuals, most TCR sequences turned up only very rarely across donors. A cluster of highly shared sequence variants was judged likely to represent a technical artifact of the sequencing pipeline. The earlier analysis of some 540 of the donors excluded approximately 15 rarely observed V segments, including chromosome 9 orphons, because counts were too low. Several of the top co-occurrence clusters appeared to be linked to parvovirus B19, influenza, CMV and Epstein-Barr virus, according to a later analysis. Immune exposure information for the cohort was limited to CMV serostatus. Compared with the 666-donor mean, donors in an Asian-associated ancestry cluster had fewer N-insertions in productive TCRs, according to a later genetic analysis. Cytomegalovirus status was reported to be diagnosed by the classifier with high specificity and sensitivity in both the original and validation cohorts. In an earlier analysis of fewer than 700 of the donors, most TCR beta V segments appeared in productive rearrangements about 87% or about 30% of the time, broadly matching IMGT annotations. Most CMV-associated TCR beta chains appeared to be HLA-restricted in a later analysis, and the HLA associations seemed to be driven largely by CMV exposure. Correlated functional status among segregating V segments might reflect linkage disequilibrium, but an unknown experimental factor could not be ruled out. The presence/absence analyses assumed that sequencing depth was roughly uniform across donors, and that assumption may not be true. Three of the identified cytomegalovirus-associated TCR beta chains were confirmed in vitro to be specific for cytomegalovirus antigens. The study gave a list of under 200 TCR beta chains associated with cytomegalovirus. A further reported finding was that TCR beta sequences accurately predicted the HLA-A and HLA-B alleles for most subjects in the first cohort. Because HLA typing was unavailable for some donors at each locus, only the typed subset was used in association tests. According to the authors, the approach could potentially be generalized to other disease states and immunological phenotypes.

The protocol used for the library was the immunoSEQ multiplex PCR assay. For the multiplex PCR, a mixture combining 60 forward primers for TCR Vbeta segments and 13 reverse primers for TCR Jbeta segments was used. A multiplex PCR assay on genomic DNA amplified the CDR3 region of rearranged TCR beta genes. The amplified TCR beta libraries were sequenced on the Illumina HiSeq System as 87-base-pair reads. Per the authors' processing: In a later analysis, 80 million or so unique TCR beta chains were counted across the 500 to 850 repertoires, and roughly 11 million of these chains were shared by at least two donors. To remove PCR and sequencing errors, raw reads were error-corrected and collapsed into unique sequences using a nearest-neighbor algorithm that merged closely related sequences. V, D and J gene segments were assigned by aligning CDR3 sequences to IMGT reference sequences. For a sequence to be retained, a match of at least six nucleotides to both a V gene segment and a J gene segment was required. Rearrangements were called productive when the CDR3 lacked stop codons and stayed in frame with V and J; all others were non-productive. CDR3 was defined by IMGT convention, running from the second conserved V-encoded cysteine to the conserved J-encoded phenylalanine. The earlier analysis of around 640 of the donors excluded sequences that lacked an unambiguous match to a single V gene segment. In an earlier analysis of roughly 600 of the donors, a V segment was called functional when productive rearrangements were above 56.7%, and segregating when the standard deviation between donors exceeded 5%. To diagnose cytomegalovirus status from the catalog of TCR beta chain sequences, a statistical classification framework was built. V and J gene assignment, in a later analysis, came from comparing TCR nucleotide sequences with IMGT/GENE-DB human TR gene sequences. The TCRdist pipeline was used in a later analysis to assign CDR3 sequences and most-parsimonious VDJ recombination scenarios. In a later analysis, each TCR beta chain was defined by its CDR3 amino acid sequence together with its V-gene family, and reads lacking a unique V-gene family were excluded. To address suspected cross-contamination and a sequencing artifact, a later analysis removed around 600 highly shared, low-generation-probability nucleotide sequences. A later analysis calculated a clonal expansion index for each public chain from normalized within-repertoire ranks of inferred template counts. Generation probabilities in a later analysis came from a VDJ recombination model fitted to out-of-frame rearrangements, and those results were checked against IGoR. Hypergeometric tests were used in a later analysis to score TCR-TCR, TCR-HLA and TCR-CMV co-occurrence, with a repertoire-size bias correction applied to the TCR pairs. False discovery rates were estimated in a later analysis by permuting HLA or CMV assignments 20 times. In a later analysis, co-occurring TCRs were grouped with DBSCAN, and TCRdist sequence similarity was added when clustering was performed within HLA-allele-positive subsets. Repertoires with fewer than 30,000 or more than 120,000 public chains were left out of co-occurrence clustering, as were about five repertoires with anomalous nucleotide sharing. TCRdb took this table from immuneACCESS and kept in-frame rearrangements with V and J called. Such tables lack part of the clones; where checked against another copy, unresolved V genes explain under half of the gap, and the rest is unexplained. Clone size and the V and J calls come from that table; the DNA yielded D and trimming. The sample table contains some 71,000 clones; only one count was recorded for 60% to 70% of them. In total, the top ten clones hold 7.5% to 8% of the sample.

The sequenced material came from PBMCs. The receptor was derived from a man aged 40-49 years in good health and CMV-seropositive.

The base sequence is TGTGCCAGCTCACCGCACCCCCCGACAGGGGACTCCTATGGCTACACCTTC. The encoded protein is CASSPHPPTGDSYGYTF. The chain was built from TRBV18 and TRBJ1-2; TRBD1 agrees with 8 junctional bases. The CDR3, from cysteine to phenylalanine, totals 17 residues. The entry retains the CDR3 DNA only, 51 bases that are in frame from base 1. Via the germline V gene, CDR1 is KGHSH and CDR2 LQKENI. Trimming leaves V shorter by 3 bases and J shorter by 4 bases, with the junction holding 13 bases beyond the gene matches.